The clone carrying this TCR beta chain appeared a few times. What it recognizes is unknown. This entry is derived from a study of human T cells and chemical hapten exposure. General study points: DPC sensitization did not alter TCRs above 1 in 1000 frequency.

Time point defined: healthy volunteer bleed at 6 weeks. The starting material, unfractionated whole blood, was used for total RNA extraction. CDR1 is SGHNT, CDR2 YYREEE, per germline (reference sequence). Trimming pared 4 bases from V and 2 bases from J, leaving 5 bases between. CDR3 size: 12 residues. Per the original methods: The median was about 96,000 TCRs per sample, ranging roughly 20,000 to 750,000. TCRdb itself ran the RACE reads through MiXCR, one entry per CDR3 protein. TCRdb's processing, not the authors', yielded these V and J calls. The sample includes about 77,000 distinct CDR3 sequences, 8.5% to 9.5% of them seen just once.

The TCR comes from a female donor in good health. Some clones in this sample may be carry-over from other donors' samples. Sequencing was done on a sample of whole blood. The chain couples TRBV5-4 to TRBJ2-3; D is ambiguous. The CDR3 loop is CASSDPTDTQYF. As DNA, the CDR3 is TGTGCCAGCAGCGACCCCACAGATACGCAGTATTTT.